Listed below are T cell receptor beta chains from one sample, sequenced in a study of patients and donors after allogeneic stem cell transplantation. TCRdb re-analysed the RT-PCR reads in MiXCR, keeping a single row per CDR3 protein. The data contain more than 850,000 distinct CDR3 sequences, roughly 18% of them singletons. The sequencing sample was made of blood, either unsorted or a sorted T cell fraction (not recorded which). Receptor source: a human donor who was either an allogeneic HSCT recipient or a stem cell or donor lymphocyte infusion donor (not recorded which). It is not recorded whose cells these are; they may come from a transplant donor. CDR3s include the opening cysteine and the closing phenylalanine or tryptophan. A D gene is named only where the DNA matches it firmly. Rows give clone size only sometimes, using once, few, many, or a class for an expanded clone.

V gene	clone size	CDR3 length	D gene	J gene	CDR3 protein	CDR3 DNA
TRBV3-1	-	13	-	TRBJ2-1	CASSQSPKASAFF	TGTGCCAGCAGCCAATCCCCAAAGGCTAGCGCGTTCTTC
TRBV28	-	15	TRBD2	TRBJ2-3	CASSLGDSGADTQYF	TGTGCCAGCAGTCTAGGGGATAGCGGGGCAGATACGCAGTATTTT
TRBV29-1	-	12	-	TRBJ2-1	CSGRRTGGGQFF	TGCAGCGGTCGCCGAACTGGGGGAGGGCAGTTCTTC
TRBV6-1	-	15	TRBD2	TRBJ2-1	CASSPTSGNSNEQFF	TGTGCCAGCAGTCCCACTAGCGGGAACTCAAATGAGCAGTTCTTC
TRBV12-3/TRBV12-4	many	14	-	TRBJ1-1	CASRTTGGNTEAFF	TGTGCCAGCAGGACGACAGGAGGGAACACTGAAGCTTTCTTT
TRBV5-1	few	16	TRBD2	TRBJ2-3	CASSLSGGGSTDTQYF	TGCGCCAGCAGCTTGTCCGGCGGGGGGTCCACAGATACGCAGTATTTT
TRBV5-1	-	16	-	TRBJ2-7	CASSVGPRTVAYEQYF	TGCGCCAGCAGCGTCGGGCCCCGGACAGTCGCCTACGAGCAGTACTTC
TRBV5-5	few	14	TRBD1	TRBJ1-1	CASSTDRVRTEAFF	TGTGCCAGCAGCACCGACAGGGTGCGCACTGAAGCTTTCTTT
TRBV7-6	-	16	-	TRBJ2-1	CASSLNRGAHRGEQFF	TGTGCCAGCAGCTTAAATCGGGGGGCGCATAGGGGTGAGCAGTTCTTC
TRBV12-3/TRBV12-4	-	16	-	TRBJ1-4	CASNILGRVTNEKLFF	TGTGCCAGCAACATCCTCGGGAGGGTCACTAATGAAAAACTGTTTTTT
TRBV11-2	-	19	TRBD2	TRBJ2-3	CASSPRRGLAGGYTDTQYF	TGTGCCAGCAGCCCGCGGAGGGGGCTAGCGGGGGGGTACACAGATACGCAGTATTTT
TRBV5-1	few	15	TRBD1	TRBJ2-5	CASSFNRGLLETQYF	TGCGCCAGCAGCTTTAACAGGGGGCTGTTAGAGACCCAGTACTTC
TRBV30	few	14	TRBD1	TRBJ1-4	CAWSQRGLDEKLFF	TGTGCCTGGAGTCAAAGGGGGCTCGATGAAAAACTGTTTTTT
TRBV6-1	few	15	-	TRBJ1-1	CASSARQRGTKEAFF	TGTGCCAGCAGTGCCCGACAGAGGGGGACAAAAGAAGCTTTCTTT
TRBV10-3	few	14	TRBD1	TRBJ2-1	CAISELDRAVEQFF	TGTGCCATCAGTGAGTTAGACAGGGCCGTTGAGCAGTTCTTC
TRBV12-3/TRBV12-4	-	14	-	TRBJ1-1	CASSPLPRGSEAFF	TGTGCCAGCAGTCCCCTGCCCCGGGGTTCTGAAGCTTTCTTT
TRBV5-1	-	16	TRBD1	TRBJ1-2	CASSTGRTGGAHGYTF	TGCGCCAGCAGCACCGGTAGGACAGGGGGCGCGCATGGCTACACCTTC
TRBV5-1	many	16	TRBD2	TRBJ2-3	CASSFSSGGSPDTQYF	TGCGCCAGCAGCTTTTCTAGCGGGGGGAGTCCAGATACGCAGTATTTT
TRBV13	-	17	TRBD2	TRBJ2-7	CASSYGQPGLADYEQYF	TGTGCCAGCAGCTACGGACAACCGGGACTAGCGGACTACGAGCAGTACTTC
TRBV5-1	few	15	TRBD1	TRBJ1-1	CASSLPDRDGAEAFF	TGCGCCAGCAGCCTACCGGACAGGGACGGAGCTGAAGCTTTCTTT
TRBV21-1	few	16	-	TRBJ2-7	CASSKCFGAGGDEQYF	TGTGCCAGCAGCAAATGTTTCGGCGCGGGAGGGGACGAGCAGTACTTC
TRBV6-1	few	14	-	TRBJ2-2	CASTRRQNTGELFF	TGTGCCAGCACACGGCGCCAGAACACCGGGGAGCTGTTTTTT
TRBV12-3/TRBV12-4	many	13	-	TRBJ1-2	CASSLAAGLGYTF	TGTGCCAGCAGTTTAGCTGCAGGGCTTGGCTACACCTTC
TRBV20-1	-	14	-	TRBJ2-2	CSARDARTAGELFF	TGCAGTGCTAGAGACGCGAGGACAGCCGGGGAGCTGTTTTTT
TRBV2	-	13	TRBD1	TRBJ1-5	CASMGQGGQPQHF	TGTGCCAGCATGGGGCAGGGGGGACAGCCCCAGCATTTT
TRBV25-1	few	13	-	TRBJ2-2	CASSILNTGELFF	TGTGCCAGCAGTATTCTGAACACCGGGGAGCTGTTTTTT
TRBV4-3	few	16	TRBD2	TRBJ2-5	CASSQSLAGVQETQYF	TGCGCCAGCAGCCAGAGCCTAGCGGGGGTCCAAGAGACCCAGTACTTC
TRBV27	few	15	-	TRBJ2-7	CASSSRTGSSYEQYF	TGTGCCAGCAGTTCAAGGACTGGCTCAAGCTACGAGCAGTACTTC
TRBV24-1	-	15	-	TRBJ1-3	CATSDRGRSGNTIYF	TGTGCCACCAGTGATCGTGGAAGATCTGGAAACACCATATATTTT
TRBV2	-	15	-	TRBJ2-1	CASQVGTPGRNEQFF	TGTGCCAGCCAGGTGGGGACCCCCGGACGCAATGAGCAGTTCTTC
TRBV12-3/TRBV12-4	many	15	TRBD2	TRBJ2-3	CASSQSGGAADTQYF	TGTGCCAGCAGCCAAAGCGGGGGGGCAGCAGATACGCAGTATTTT
TRBV12-3/TRBV12-4	-	12	TRBD1	TRBJ1-2	CASSKTGNGYTF	TGTGCCAGCAGTAAGACAGGGAATGGCTACACCTTC
TRBV20-1	few	14	TRBD1	TRBJ1-4	CSARTGATNEKLFF	TGCAGTGCTAGGACAGGGGCAACTAATGAAAAACTGTTTTTT
TRBV9	few	18	TRBD2	TRBJ2-3	CASSVGLAGTSSTDTQYF	TGTGCCAGCAGCGTAGGACTAGCGGGAACCTCTAGCACAGATACGCAGTATTTT
TRBV6-1	-	17	TRBD1	TRBJ2-7	CASRSQGNPYLKGEQYF	TGTGCCAGCAGATCACAGGGGAACCCGTATTTGAAGGGCGAGCAGTACTTC
TRBV20-1	once	15	-	TRBJ2-2	CSARDRGLNTGELFF	TGCAGTGCTAGAGATCGAGGATTAAACACCGGGGAGCTGTTTTTT
TRBV12-3/TRBV12-4	many	17	-	TRBJ2-1	CASSLAREAPSYNEQFF	TGTGCCAGCAGTTTAGCGCGGGAAGCCCCCTCCTACAATGAGCAGTTCTTC
TRBV28	once	15	-	TRBJ2-7	CASTSGYAVPDEQYF	TGTGCCAGCACCTCTGGGTACGCAGTCCCCGACGAGCAGTACTTC
TRBV7-9	-	17	TRBD1	TRBJ2-2	CASSGHGGQNHTGELFF	TGTGCCAGCAGTGGTCATGGGGGACAGAACCACACCGGGGAGCTGTTTTTT